What follows are 4 T cell receptor beta chains derived from one specimen sequenced in a study of OX40 agonist ivuxolimab in advanced cancers. Clones were read by immunoSEQ multiplex PCR, and TCRdb kept only the in-frame ones, dropping some. The data show around 12,000 clones, over 70% seen once. The material sequenced was CD4+ or CD8+ T cells sorted from blood, taken in a trial of the OX40 agonist ivuxolimab. The receptor set was obtained from an adult with an advanced solid tumor such as melanoma, head and neck, liver or kidney cancer.

This sequence joins TRBV5-6 and TRBJ1-3; no definite D call. CDR1 is SGHDT, CDR2 YYEEEE, per germline. Trimming left V 0 bases short and J 8 bases short, with 15 bases between. The CDR3 is made up of 15 amino acids. The CDR3 bases are TGTGCCAGCAGCTTGGGTTCGGCAAGCTGGGACACCATATATTTT. Translated, it gives CASSLGSASWDTIYF. Together with reference TRBV5-6 and TRBJ1-3, the CDR3 gives the full variable domain: DAGVTQSPTHLIKTRGQQVTLRCSPKSGHDTVSWYQQALGQGPQFIFQYYEEEERQRGNFPDRFSGHQFPNYSSELNVNALLLGDSALYLCASSLGSASWDTIYFGEGSWLTVV.

V and J are TRBV10-1 and TRBJ2-1; no definite D call. Trimming stripped 3 bases from V and 4 bases from J, with 4 bases between. The CDR3 consists of 12 residues. The germline V gene encodes CDR1 WNHNN and CDR2 SYGVQD (reference sequence). This chain's CDR3 is CASSDSYNEQFF. CDR3 in DNA: TGCGCCAGCAGTGACTCGTACAATGAGCAGTTCTTC.

This clone has a single count. This chain joins TRBV5-1 and TRBJ2-2, with 9 bases fitting TRBD1. This CDR3 comprises 17 residues. CDR1 is SGHRS and CDR2 is YFSETQ in the germline V gene. The V segment lost 0 bases and the J segment 4 bases; nucleotides outside the gene matches: 7. The CDR3 DNA reads as TGCGCCAGCAGCTTGGAAGTACTACAGGGGGCCACCGGGGAGCTGTTTTTT. Protein product: CASSLEVLQGATGELFF.

The gene calls are TRBV2 and TRBJ2-3; 10 bases line up with TRBD2. Germline assignment: CDR1 SNHLY and CDR2 FYNNEI. V shed 6 bases and J 8 bases; nucleotides not matched to a gene: 14. This CDR3 spans 16 amino acids. CDR3 sequence (DNA): TGTGCCAGCAGGCCCGGACTAGCGGAGCCCCCCGGTACGCAGTATTTT. This gives the protein CASRPGLAEPPGTQYF.